The 15 T cell receptor beta chains below all came from one sample that was sequenced in a study of T cell responses to AZD1222 COVID-19 vaccine. Some clones are missing from TCRdb's copy, which holds only in-frame ones; the method was immunoSEQ multiplex PCR. The top ten hold less than 4.5% of the sample, which has roughly 120,000 clones, more than 70% seen once. This specimen was peripheral blood, taken 28 days after the second AZD1222 dose. The receptors stem from an adult who received the AZD1222 COVID-19 vaccine.

The chain recombines TRBV7-9 with TRBJ2-3; D is possibly TRBD2 (6 bases). Germline V CDR1 and CDR2: SEHNR, FQNEAQ (reference sequence). The CDR3 is made up of 14 amino acids. Deletions cut 5 bases from V and 0 bases from J, with 9 bases between. The DNA for the CDR3 is TGTGCCAGCAGCCCCGGGGGAAGCACAGATACGCAGTATTTT. It specifies CASSPGGSTDTQYF.

V usage is TRBV6-4 and J usage is TRBJ2-1; 10 nucleotides agree with TRBD2. The germline V gene has CDR1 MRHNA and CDR2 SNTAGT. J gave up 5 bases and V 6 bases, and 4 bases lay outside the gene matches. The CDR3 length is 14 residues. The chain's CDR3 is CASSLAGDHNEQFF. The CDR3 DNA reads as TGTGCCAGCAGCCTAGCGGGAGACCACAATGAGCAGTTCTTC.

V gene TRBV4-3 combines with J gene TRBJ2-2, with D possibly matching TRBD2 (6 bases). The CDR3 runs to 16 residues. V lost 0 bases and J 6 bases, leaving 14 bases between the germline ends. The germline gives CDR1 LGHNA, CDR2 YSLEER. CDR3 region: CASSQDRGGGAGELFF. DNA of the CDR3: TGCGCCAGCAGCCAAGATCGAGGTGGCGGGGCCGGGGAGCTGTTTTTT.

The chain couples TRBV6-5 to TRBJ2-5; D gene ambiguous. The length of the CDR3 is 13 residues. The V and J ends lost 2 bases and 3 bases respectively, with 7 bases between them. Germline V lookup: CDR1 MNHEY, CDR2 SVGAGI. CDR3 DNA sequence: TGTGCCAGCAGTTACACGGGCGAAGAGACCCAGTACTTC. It encodes CASSYTGEETQYF.

The V and J genes are TRBV5-1 and TRBJ1-4; maybe TRBD1 (6 bases). The V end lost 4 bases, the J end lost 12 bases, and 22 bases lay between the germline ends. Germline V gives CDR1 SGHRS, CDR2 YFSETQ. The CDR3 totals 15 residues. The CDR3 reads CASSTGRQGPQELFF. In DNA, the CDR3 is TGCGCCAGCAGCACCGGGAGGCAGGGGCCGCAGGAACTGTTTTTT.

The chain links TRBV5-6 to TRBJ1-1, with 10 bases matching TRBD1. V shed 1 base, J shed 1 base, and the junction held 4 bases outside the gene matches. Germline CDR1 reads SGHDT; CDR2 reads YYEEEE. The CDR3 length is 16 residues. Here the CDR3 reads CASSLLGQGTNTEAFF. CDR3 nucleotides: TGTGCCAGCAGCTTGCTGGGACAGGGGACGAACACTGAAGCTTTCTTT.

This clone was counted once. The CDR3 sequence is CASSRRGGLQETQYF. The DNA of the CDR3 is TGTGCCAGCAGCCGTCGGGGGGGCTTACAAGAGACCCAGTACTTC. The chain joins TRBV5-5 to TRBJ2-5; 8 positions match TRBD2. This CDR3 comprises 15 residues. The V segment lost 4 bases and the J segment 2 bases; nucleotides outside the gene matches: 7. Germline CDR1 SGHKS, CDR2 YYEKEE (reference sequence).

This chain uses TRBV10-3 with TRBJ2-1; 12 bases are shared with TRBD2. Germline values: CDR1 ENHRY, CDR2 SYGVKD. The CDR3 consists of 14 residues. Germline trimming cut 6 bases from V and 8 bases from J; bases unmatched to any gene: 5. CDR3 in DNA: TGTGCCATCAGGCGGACTAGCGGGAAGGATGAGCAGTTCTTC. This translates into CAIRRTSGKDEQFF.

This sequence joins TRBV5-4 and TRBJ2-7; TRBD2 aligns across 9 bases. V lost 5 bases to trimming and J lost 3 bases; unmatched junction nucleotides: 6. The CDR3 length is 14 residues. Germline values: CDR1 SGHNT, CDR2 YYREEE (reference sequence). CDR3 coding DNA: TGTGCCAGCAGTATCAGCGGGGGGATCTACGAGCAGTACTTC. This encodes CASSISGGIYEQYF.

The rearrangement uses TRBV5-5 and TRBJ2-5; weak D call: TRBD2 (5 bases). The V end lost 0 bases, the J end lost 5 bases, and 11 bases lay between the germline ends. Germline lookup yields CDR1 SGHKS and CDR2 YYEKEE (reference sequence). The CDR3 contains 14 residues. The CDR3 here is CASSLDWGAETQYF. The CDR3 DNA reads TGTGCCAGCAGCTTGGATTGGGGAGCCGAGACCCAGTACTTC.

CDR3 in DNA: TGTGCCAGCAGTTACCAGACAGGGGGAGATGAAAAACTGTTTTTT. As protein: CASSYQTGGDEKLFF. This sequence joins TRBV6-5 and TRBJ1-4; 9 bases are a match to TRBD1. V trimming: 2 bases; J trimming: 6 bases; junction bases outside the gene matches: 4. CDR1 is MNHEY and CDR2 is SVGAGI in the germline V gene. This CDR3 spans 15 amino acids.

The V gene is TRBV3-1 (or the pseudogene TRBV3-2), the J gene TRBJ2-1, with D tentatively TRBD1 or TRBD2 (7 bases each). The CDR3 consists of 15 residues. Germline-derived CDR1 and CDR2 are LGHDT and YNNKEL (reference sequence). Trimming pared 4 bases from V and 8 bases from J, leaving 18 bases between. Here the CDR3 reads CASSPRGGAGDEQFF. DNA of the CDR3: TGTGCCAGCAGCCCCAGGGGGGGGGCAGGGGATGAGCAGTTCTTC.

This clone appeared once. This chain joins TRBV7-8 and TRBJ2-5, with a possible D match to TRBD1 (5 bases). Trimming left V 2 bases short and J 9 bases short, with 16 bases between. The length of the CDR3 is 14 residues. Germline V gives CDR1 SGHVS, CDR2 FQNEAQ. CDR3 residues: CASSLPAQGRAQYF. The CDR3 DNA follows: TGTGCCAGCAGCTTACCTGCGCAGGGAAGAGCCCAGTACTTC.

The DNA for the CDR3 is TGTGCCAGTAGTGGACTCCGGAACACTGAAGCTTTCTTT. It yields the protein CASSGLRNTEAFF. This sequence joins TRBV19 and TRBJ1-1; unclear D gene. Germline V CDR1 and CDR2: LNHDA, SQIVND (reference sequence). The CDR3 runs to 13 residues. V lost 5 bases and J lost 1, with 8 bases in between.

The rearrangement links TRBV4-1 to TRBJ2-7; TRBD1 agrees at 7 bases. The CDR3 is 14 residues long. V gave up 3 bases and J gave up 5 bases; unmatched junction bases: 7. Germline CDR1 reads MGHRA; CDR2 reads YSYEKL. This chain's CDR3 is CASSHLTGSNEQYF. The DNA of the CDR3 is TGCGCCAGCAGCCACCTGACAGGGTCCAACGAGCAGTACTTC.